Following are 30 T cell receptor beta chains from one sample sequenced in a study of lymphopenia after photon versus proton radiotherapy. Profiled with immunoSEQ multiplex PCR; TCRdb holds only in-frame clones, not every one. The sample yields over 50,000 clones, approximately 84% seen once. Here the sequenced sample was peripheral blood, taken from a patient treated with photon-based radiotherapy. These receptor sequences come from a man between 40 and 49 years old with gastric cancer.

The chain is built from TRBV20-1 and TRBJ1-5; D gene unclear. This CDR3 spans 11 amino acids. V was pared by 4 bases and J by 2 bases, with 3 bases between. The germline CDR1 and CDR2 sequences are DFQATT and SNEGSKA (reference sequence). The DNA for the CDR3 is TGCAGTGCTATGGGCAATCAGCCCCAGCATTTT. Protein sequence: CSAMGNQPQHF.

V is TRBV4-1 and J is TRBJ2-2, with 7 bases aligning to TRBD1. The CDR3 totals 16 residues. Germline CDR1 is MGHRA and CDR2 is YSYEKL. The trim removed 1 base at V and 1 base at J, leaving 3 bases unmatched. CDR3 DNA: TGCGCCAGCAGCCAAGGGGCAGGGGGGAACACCGGGGAGCTGTTTTTT. Amino acid sequence: CASSQGAGGNTGELFF.

V is TRBV5-6 and J is TRBJ1-6, with a weak D call TRBD1 (6 bases). Trimming left V 3 bases short and J 11 bases short, with 12 bases between. The V gene's germline CDR1 is SGHDT and CDR2 YYEEEE. The CDR3 loop spans 13 amino acids. The CDR3 nucleotides read TGTGCCAGCAGCTCGAGAGGGGGTCCACCCCTCCACTTT. Protein sequence: CASSSRGGPPLHF.

The rearrangement links TRBV5-1 to TRBJ2-1; tentatively, D is TRBD1 (6 bases). CDR1 is SGHRS, CDR2 YFSETQ, per germline. The CDR3 is 14 amino acids. Trimming shortened V by 3 bases and J by 9 bases, and 16 bases separated the two germline ends. Here the CDR3 reads CASSSIDRTAEQFF. The CDR3 bases are TGCGCCAGCAGCTCTATAGACAGGACTGCTGAGCAGTTCTTC.

This rearrangement joins TRBV28 to TRBJ1-1; D perhaps matches TRBD1 (5 bases). This CDR3 region has 14 residues. V lost 6 bases to trimming and J lost 1 base, with 12 bases between them. Germline-derived CDR1 and CDR2 are MDHEN and SYDVKM. CDR3 residues: CASRRPGQNTEAFF. CDR3 nucleotide sequence: TGTGCCAGCAGGAGACCAGGGCAGAACACTGAAGCTTTCTTT.

V usage is TRBV7-2 and J usage is TRBJ1-4; D is perhaps TRBD1 (6 bases). The CDR3 totals 13 residues. Trimming took 7 bases from V and 13 from J, leaving 19 bases between them. Germline-derived CDR1 and CDR2 are SGHTA and FQGNSA. CDR3 sequence reads: CASTHRDMEGLFF. The CDR3 DNA sequence: TGTGCCAGCACCCACCGGGACATGGAGGGACTGTTTTTT.

The V call is TRBV5-4, the J call TRBJ2-2; D possibly corresponds to TRBD1 (5 bases). The CDR3 runs to 14 residues. V gave up 4 bases and J gave up 1 base, with 8 bases separating them. Germline CDR1 reads SGHNT; CDR2 reads YYREEE (reference sequence). CDR3 in amino acids: CASSPQGNTGELFF. In DNA, the CDR3 is TGTGCCAGCAGCCCGCAGGGGAACACCGGGGAGCTGTTTTTT.

The genes are TRBV18 and TRBJ1-5, with TRBD1 matching 10 bases. CDR3 size: 15 residues. Losses at the gene ends were 5 bases for V and 2 bases for J; bases not matched to a gene: 3. CDR1 is KGHSH and CDR2 is LQKENI in the germline V gene. CDR3 DNA sequence: TGTGCCAGCTCAGCCGGGACAGGGGGCAATCAGCCCCAGCATTTT. It specifies CASSAGTGGNQPQHF.

This chain connects TRBV6-6 to TRBJ2-7, with 12 bases that match TRBD2. CDR1 MNHNY and CDR2 SVGAGI come from the germline V gene (reference sequence). V gave up 2 bases and J gave up 6 bases; unmatched junction bases: 5. The CDR3 is 15 residues long. The CDR3 DNA sequence: TGTGCCAGCAGTTACGATCGACTAGCGGGGGTCGAGCAGTACTTC. Protein: CASSYDRLAGVEQYF.

The chain uses TRBV4-1 and TRBJ2-6, with D possibly being TRBD1 or TRBD2 (6 bases each). The germline gives CDR1 MGHRA, CDR2 YSYEKL. CDR3 length equals 16 residues. The germline V and J ends were trimmed by 0 bases and 2 bases, with 8 bases remaining between them. CDR3 in DNA: TGCGCCAGCAGCCAAGAAGGGGGGACTGGGGCCAACGTCCTGACTTTC. This translates into CASSQEGGTGANVLTF.

This clone showed up just a few times. The chain uses TRBV12-5 and TRBJ2-1; D is ambiguous. CDR1 and CDR2 (germline): LGHNT, FRNRAP. The V gene lost 4 bases and the J gene lost 4 bases, with 5 bases spanning the gap. This CDR3 has 12 residues. CDR3 coding DNA: TGTGCTAGTGGTTCCGAGTACAATGAGCAGTTCTTC. Residues: CASGSEYNEQFF.

The rearrangement uses TRBV12-5 and TRBJ2-7; unclear D gene. The CDR3 runs 14 residues. V was trimmed by 2 bases and J by 2 bases, leaving 10 bases between them. Looked up from germline, CDR1 is LGHNT and CDR2 is FRNRAP. The CDR3 is CASGLRNRPYEQYF. The CDR3 coding sequence is TGTGCTAGTGGTTTGAGGAACAGACCCTACGAGCAGTACTTC.

This clone was counted only a few times. The rearrangement links TRBV30 to TRBJ1-2, with a weak D call TRBD1 (5 bases). Per germline, CDR1 GTSNPN and CDR2 SVGIG (reference sequence). The CDR3 is made up of 13 amino acids. V lost 4 bases and J 2 bases, leaving 11 bases between the germline ends. The CDR3 bases are TGTGCCTGGACAGGGTGGGGGAACTATGGCTACACCTTC. Residues: CAWTGWGNYGYTF.

The chain employs TRBV5-4 and TRBJ1-4; no clear D gene. This CDR3 is built from 13 residues. Germline V gene sequence: CDR1 SGHNT, CDR2 YYREEE (reference sequence). The ends were cut back, 0 bases at V and 7 bases at J, with 7 bases in the middle. CDR3 DNA: TGTGCCAGCAGCTTGGGACGGGCTGAAAAACTGTTTTTT. This encodes CASSLGRAEKLFF.

The chain recombines TRBV25-1 with TRBJ1-6; D gene uncertain. CDR3 length: 15 residues. V lost 5 bases to trimming and J lost 0 bases, with 8 bases between them. Looked up from germline, CDR1 is MGHDK and CDR2 is SYGVNS. CDR3 nucleotides: TGTGCCAGCAGTTCGGGGAGCTCCTATAATTCACCCCTCCACTTT. Protein sequence: CASSSGSSYNSPLHF.

CDR3 protein: CASSEAGTGGGYGYTF. CDR3 sequence (DNA): TGTGCCAGCAGTGAAGCCGGGACAGGGGGGGGCTATGGCTACACCTTC. The chain is built from TRBV6-1 and TRBJ1-2; TRBD1 matches at 11 bases. Germline V CDR1 and CDR2: MNHNS, SASEGT. V shed 0 bases and J 4 bases; nucleotides not matched to a gene: 4. The CDR3 covers 16 residues.

This clone occurred once. The genes are TRBV7-6 and TRBJ2-3; a possible D gene is TRBD2 (7 bases). Germline V CDR1 and CDR2: SGHVS, FNYEAQ. This CDR3 comprises 11 residues. Trimming pared 8 bases from V and 10 bases from J, leaving 13 bases between. CDR3 amino acids: CASAGAEAQYF. The CDR3 DNA reads as TGTGCCAGCGCGGGGGCTGAGGCGCAGTATTTT.

This clone is a singleton in its sample. The rearrangement joins TRBV27 to TRBJ1-2; possibly TRBD1 for D (5 bases). Germline lookup yields CDR1 MNHEY and CDR2 SMNVEV (reference sequence). The CDR3 totals 14 residues. V lost 3 bases and J lost 1, with 9 bases in between. Here the CDR3 DNA reads TGTGCCAGCAGTTTCGCGGGGCTTAACTATGGCTACACCTTC. Amino acids: CASSFAGLNYGYTF.

This clone was recorded a few times. V and J are TRBV27 and TRBJ1-2; 7 nucleotides line up with TRBD1. CDR3 length: 13 residues. Looked up from germline, CDR1 is MNHEY and CDR2 is SMNVEV (reference sequence). V lost 5 bases and J lost 7; bases outside the gene matches: 7. The DNA of the CDR3 is TGTGCCAGCAGTCTACAGGGGTTCGGTGGCTACACCTTC. This gives the protein CASSLQGFGGYTF.

This clone was seen a single time. The genes are TRBV6-4 and TRBJ1-2; the D gene is possibly TRBD1 (5 bases). Germline loops: CDR1 MRHNA, CDR2 SNTAGT. The CDR3 is 13 residues long. The ends were cut back, 4 bases at V and 2 bases at J, with 8 bases in the middle. The chain's CDR3 is CASSVTANYGYTF. Here the CDR3 DNA reads TGTGCCAGCAGTGTGACAGCGAACTATGGCTACACCTTC.

The CDR3 spells CAIRSGRDFRWTEAFF. In nucleotides, the CDR3 is TGTGCCATCCGGTCTGGACGGGACTTCCGTTGGACTGAAGCTTTCTTT. V usage is TRBV10-3 and J usage is TRBJ1-1; TRBD1 might be the D (5 bases). This CDR3 spans 16 amino acids. Germline V gives CDR1 ENHRY, CDR2 SYGVKD. Trimming removed 8 bases at V and 5 bases at J, with 24 bases between.

The rearrangement joins TRBV7-6 to TRBJ1-4, with D hard to call. CDR1 and CDR2 from the germline V gene are SGHVS and FNYEAQ. The CDR3 is 18 residues long. V dropped 5 bases and J dropped 3 bases, with 22 bases sitting between them. In nucleotides, the CDR3 is TGTGCCAGCAGCCCCCTACGAGCCGAACACGGTGCTAATGAAAAACTGTTTTTT. This translates into CASSPLRAEHGANEKLFF.

The chain uses TRBV7-8 and TRBJ1-1; D perhaps matches TRBD1 (5 bases). CDR1 is SGHVS, CDR2 FQNEAQ, per germline. This CDR3 contains 14 residues. V was clipped by 5 bases and J by 1 base, with 11 bases between them. In nucleotides, the CDR3 is TGTGCCAGCAGCCCGGGACGGGCGAACACTGAAGCTTTCTTT. It is translated as CASSPGRANTEAFF. Filled out from reference TRBV7-8 and TRBJ1-1, the complete variable domain reads GAGVSQSPRYKVAKRGQDVALRCDPISGHVSLFWYQQALGQGPEFLTYFQNEAQLDKSGLPSDRFFAERPEGSVSTLKIQRTQQEDSAVYLCASSPGRANTEAFFGQGTRLTVV.

The chain carries TRBV7-2 and TRBJ2-2; 8 nucleotides align to TRBD1. This CDR3 spans 15 amino acids. Germline V CDR1 and CDR2: SGHTA, FQGNSA. With 5 bases clipped from V and 1 base from J, the junction kept 3 bases outside the gene matches. CDR3 nucleotides: TGTGCCAGCAGCCAAGGACAGGGGAACACCGGGGAGCTGTTTTTT. This gives the protein CASSQGQGNTGELFF.

The gene calls are TRBV10-3 and TRBJ2-7, with 7 bases matching TRBD2. This CDR3 contains 17 residues. Trimming at V came to 4 bases and at J to 8 bases, leaving 20 bases not matched to a gene. Germline CDR1 reads ENHRY; CDR2 reads SYGVKD. The CDR3: CAISGATFTGGPRKQYF. The CDR3 nucleotides read TGTGCCATCAGTGGCGCTACCTTTACGGGGGGACCCCGGAAGCAGTACTTC.

The V call is TRBV25-1, the J call TRBJ1-2; the D gene is possibly TRBD1 (5 bases). V dropped 3 bases and J dropped 8 bases, with 13 bases sitting between them. In germline, CDR1 is MGHDK, CDR2 SYGVNS. This CDR3 contains 13 residues. The CDR3 region is CASSEQGFRGYTF. The CDR3, as DNA: TGTGCCAGCAGTGAGCAGGGATTCAGGGGCTACACCTTC.

This clone was counted once. V and J are TRBV27 and TRBJ2-7, with TRBD1 identical over 9 bases. Looked up from germline, CDR1 is MNHEY and CDR2 is SMNVEV (reference sequence). This CDR3 has 15 amino acids. Germline trimming cut 4 bases from V and 6 bases from J; bases unmatched to any gene: 10. The CDR3 sequence is CASSSFDRGDSEQYF. The CDR3 nucleotides are TGTGCCAGCAGTTCTTTCGACAGGGGGGACTCCGAGCAGTACTTC.

The chain carries TRBV2 and TRBJ2-3; 10 bases are a match to TRBD1. The germline CDR1 and CDR2 sequences are SNHLY and FYNNEI. V trimming: 6 bases; J trimming: 4 bases; junction bases outside the gene matches: 7. CDR3 length equals 15 residues. DNA for the CDR3: TGTGCCAGCAGGGTACCGGGACAGGGGTCAGATACGCAGTATTTT. Translation: CASRVPGQGSDTQYF.

The rearrangement links TRBV7-3 to TRBJ2-5; 8 bases match TRBD2. This CDR3 has 16 amino acids. The V segment lost 1 base and the J segment 1 base; nucleotides outside the gene matches: 5. Germline CDR1 is SGHTA and CDR2 is FQGTGA. The CDR3 DNA reads TGTGCCAGCAGCTTAAGTTCAGCGGGGGTCCAAGAGACCCAGTACTTC. Protein sequence: CASSLSSAGVQETQYF. The variable domain in full, with the rest retrieved from reference TRBV7-3 and TRBJ2-5, is GAGVSQTPSNKVTEKGKYVELRCDPISGHTALYWYRQSLGQGPEFLIYFQGTGAADDSGLPNDRFFAVRPEGSVSTLKIQRTERGDSAVYLCASSLSSAGVQETQYFGPGTRLLVL.

The chain employs TRBV19 and TRBJ1-2; possible D gene TRBD1, 6 bases. V was cut by 5 bases and J by 6 bases, with 19 bases left in between. Germline V gene lookup returns CDR1 LNHDA and CDR2 SQIVND (reference sequence). The CDR3 length is 15 residues. The CDR3 nucleotides are TGTGCCAGTAGTCAACAGGGCTACCGTTTAGATGGCTACACCTTC. Translation gives CASSQQGYRLDGYTF.